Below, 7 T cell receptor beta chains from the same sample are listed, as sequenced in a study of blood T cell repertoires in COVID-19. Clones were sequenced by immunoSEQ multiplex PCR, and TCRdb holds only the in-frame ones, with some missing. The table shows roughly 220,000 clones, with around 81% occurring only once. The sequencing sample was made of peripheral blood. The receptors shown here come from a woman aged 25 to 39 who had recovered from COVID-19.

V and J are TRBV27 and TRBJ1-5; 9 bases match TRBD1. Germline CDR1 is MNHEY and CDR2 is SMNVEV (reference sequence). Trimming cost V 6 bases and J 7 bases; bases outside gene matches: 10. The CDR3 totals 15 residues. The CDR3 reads CASREQGALDQPQHF. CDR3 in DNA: TGTGCCAGCAGGGAACAGGGGGCGCTTGACCAGCCCCAGCATTTT.

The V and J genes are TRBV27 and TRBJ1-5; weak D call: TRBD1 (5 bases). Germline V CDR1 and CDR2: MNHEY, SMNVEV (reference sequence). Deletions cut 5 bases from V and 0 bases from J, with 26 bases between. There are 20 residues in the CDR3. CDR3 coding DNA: TGTGCCAGCAGTAGACAAACCCCAGGGACTCTTACCTATAGCAATCAGCCCCAGCATTTT. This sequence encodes CASSRQTPGTLTYSNQPQHF.

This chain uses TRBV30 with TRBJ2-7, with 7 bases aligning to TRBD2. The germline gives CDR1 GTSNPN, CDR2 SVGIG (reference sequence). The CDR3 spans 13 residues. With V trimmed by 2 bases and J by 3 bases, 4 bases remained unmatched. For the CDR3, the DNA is TGTGCCTGGAGTACCGGGACTAACTACGAGCAGTACTTC. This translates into CAWSTGTNYEQYF.

For the CDR3, the DNA is TGTGCCAGCAGTTTTGGGACAGGGGGCGCGAACACCGGGGAGCTGTTTTTT. Translating it yields CASSFGTGGANTGELFF. V and J are TRBV27 and TRBJ2-2; TRBD1 aligns across 12 bases. Losses at the gene ends were 3 bases for V and 0 bases for J; bases not matched to a gene: 2. The CDR3 sequence is 17 residues long. Germline V gene lookup returns CDR1 MNHEY and CDR2 SMNVEV (reference sequence).

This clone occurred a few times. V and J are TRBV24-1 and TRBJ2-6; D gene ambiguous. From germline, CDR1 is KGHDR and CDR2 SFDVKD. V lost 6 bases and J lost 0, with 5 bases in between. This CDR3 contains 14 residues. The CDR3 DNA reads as TGTGCCACCAGTATGAGCTCTGGGGCCAACGTCCTGACTTTC. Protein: CATSMSSGANVLTF.

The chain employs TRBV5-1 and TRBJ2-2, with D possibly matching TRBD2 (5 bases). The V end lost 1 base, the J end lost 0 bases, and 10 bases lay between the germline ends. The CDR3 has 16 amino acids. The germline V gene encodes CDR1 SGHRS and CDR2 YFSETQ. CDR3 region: CASSLRRGTNTGELFF. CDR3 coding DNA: TGCGCCAGCAGCTTGAGACGGGGAACGAACACCGGGGAGCTGTTTTTT.

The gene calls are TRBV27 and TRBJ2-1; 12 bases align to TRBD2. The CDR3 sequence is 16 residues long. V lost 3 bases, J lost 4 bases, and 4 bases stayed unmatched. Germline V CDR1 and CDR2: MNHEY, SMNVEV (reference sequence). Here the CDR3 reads CASSFWLAGGYNEQFF. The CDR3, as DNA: TGTGCCAGCAGTTTCTGGCTAGCGGGAGGGTACAATGAGCAGTTCTTC.